This TCR beta chain was obtained from a study of post-analysis software for immune sequencing data. In the study overall: There were relapsing-remitting, secondary progressive and progressive-relapsing multiple sclerosis among the disease courses included.

cDNA libraries for TCR beta contained unique molecular identifiers. TCRdb reprocessed the PCR reads via MiXCR and lists one record per CDR3 protein. The sample gives some 260,000 distinct CDR3 sequences, 30% to 45% of which show up once; under 5.5% is in the top ten. Many counts were recorded for this clonotype. Its specificity is unknown. The CDR3 contains 16 residues. The ends lost 0 bases at V and 0 bases at J; junction bases unmatched: 3. CDR1 is DFQATT, CDR2 SNEGSKA, per germline (reference sequence). Study results and caveats: F measure showed strong co-clustering of same-batch samples. Multiple sclerosis patients showed significantly lower normalized Chao1 diversity than controls did. Included in a set of roughly five TRBV segments more frequent in patients than controls were TRBV5-6, TRBV5-1 and TRBV20-1.

This chain connects TRBV20-1 to TRBJ2-4, with TRBD1 matching over 9 bases. Sequenced material: blood. The TCR originated in a girl between 5 and 17 years old with multiple sclerosis. CDR3: CSAREGTGLAKNIQYF. The CDR3 DNA sequence: TGCAGTGCTAGAGAGGGGACAGGGTTAGCCAAAAACATTCAGTACTTC.